Below, 17 T cell receptor beta chains from the same sample are listed, as sequenced in a study of blood T cell repertoires in COVID-19. Profiled with immunoSEQ multiplex PCR; TCRdb holds only in-frame clones, not every one. This table holds about 270,000 clones, 88% found once. The sample comprised PBMCs or T cells enriched from blood (not recorded which). The receptors come from a woman in her forties or fifties who had recovered from COVID-19.

The chain has TRBV2 and TRBJ1-4, with TRBD1 as a possible D gene (6 bases). Germline V gives CDR1 SNHLY, CDR2 FYNNEI. The CDR3 is 14 amino acids. V lost 1 base and J lost 8, with 11 bases in between. Written as DNA, the CDR3 is TGTGCCAGCAGTGAAGGACAGGTGTTGGAAAAACTGTTTTTT. This encodes CASSEGQVLEKLFF.

The rearrangement uses TRBV7-2 and TRBJ2-5, with 9 bases identical to TRBD1. Germline loops: CDR1 SGHTA, CDR2 FQGNSA. The CDR3 runs to 14 residues. J gave up 5 bases and V 5 bases, and 6 bases lay outside the gene matches. The CDR3 bases are TGTGCCAGCAGCCCTAACAGGGGGCAGGAGACCCAGTACTTC. It yields the protein CASSPNRGQETQYF.

The CDR3 bases are TGTGCCAGCAGTTTATCCCGGGTACATCAGCCCCAGCATTTT. Protein product: CASSLSRVHQPQHF. The chain links TRBV6-6 to TRBJ1-5, with D hard to call. Germline V lookup: CDR1 MNHNY, CDR2 SVGAGI (reference sequence). Between the trimmed V and J ends, which lost 4 bases and 5 bases, there was a span of 12 bases. The CDR3 is 14 amino acids.

A single count supports this clone. This chain links TRBV28 with TRBJ2-2; 9 bases fit TRBD2. The V segment lost 11 bases and the J segment 2 bases; nucleotides outside the gene matches: 6. The CDR3 spans 14 residues. Germline V gives CDR1 MDHEN, CDR2 SYDVKM. This chain's CDR3 is CAGRLAENTGELFF. CDR3 coding DNA: TGTGCCGGAAGACTAGCGGAAAACACCGGGGAGCTGTTTTTT.

The rearrangement uses TRBV7-3 and TRBJ2-2; 16 positions match TRBD2. Trimming at V came to 5 bases and at J to 3 bases, leaving 3 bases not matched to a gene. This CDR3 spans 17 amino acids. Germline CDR1 SGHTA, CDR2 FQGTGA. The DNA for the CDR3 is TGTGCCAGCAGCATAGGGACTAGCGGGAGGGACACCGGGGAGCTGTTTTTT. Residues: CASSIGTSGRDTGELFF.

V gene TRBV15 combines with J gene TRBJ2-6, with 8 bases lining up with TRBD1. Per the germline V gene, CDR1 is LNHNV and CDR2 is YYDKDF (reference sequence). CDR3 size: 16 residues. V gave up 3 bases and J gave up 4 bases; unmatched junction bases: 5. The CDR3 DNA sequence: TGTGCCACCAGCAGGAACAGGGGGTCCGGGGCCAACGTCCTGACTTTC. Its protein is CATSRNRGSGANVLTF.

The chain uses TRBV18 and TRBJ1-5; D not resolved. This CDR3 is built from 14 residues. Germline CDR1 and CDR2: KGHSH and LQKENI. The V end lost 5 bases, the J end lost 2 bases, and 10 bases lay between the germline ends. CDR3 loop: CASSGVGGNQPQHF. For the CDR3, the DNA is TGTGCCAGCTCAGGAGTCGGCGGCAATCAGCCCCAGCATTTT. The variable domain in full, completed from reference TRBV18 and TRBJ1-5, reads NAGVMQNPRHLVRRRGQEARLRCSPMKGHSHVYWYRQLPEEGLKFMVYLQKENIIDESGMPKERFSAEFPKEGPSILRIQQVVRGDSAAYFCASSGVGGNQPQHFGDGTRLSIL.

This chain joins TRBV7-8 and TRBJ2-2; 10 positions match TRBD2. This CDR3 has 19 amino acids. V shed 5 bases and J 4 bases; nucleotides not matched to a gene: 16. Germline-derived CDR1 and CDR2 are SGHVS and FQNEAQ. The CDR3 loop is CASSPHLAGAYSGTGELFF. CDR3 DNA: TGTGCCAGCAGCCCTCATCTAGCGGGAGCGTATTCGGGCACCGGGGAGCTGTTTTTT. Combining the CDR3 with reference TRBV7-8 and TRBJ2-2 gives the whole variable domain GAGVSQSPRYKVAKRGQDVALRCDPISGHVSLFWYQQALGQGPEFLTYFQNEAQLDKSGLPSDRFFAERPEGSVSTLKIQRTQQEDSAVYLCASSPHLAGAYSGTGELFFGEGSRLTVL.

The chain employs TRBV2 and TRBJ1-2; D unclear. Trimming removed 1 base at V and 2 bases at J, with 14 bases between. This CDR3 spans 16 amino acids. CDR1 is SNHLY, CDR2 FYNNEI, per germline. This CDR3 reads CASSEVGGRANYGYTF. The CDR3 DNA reads TGTGCCAGCAGTGAAGTGGGAGGACGGGCGAACTATGGCTACACCTTC.

The V and J genes are TRBV27 and TRBJ1-5, with TRBD1 matching 12 bases. Looked up from germline, CDR1 is MNHEY and CDR2 is SMNVEV (reference sequence). V gave up 6 bases and J gave up 6 bases; unmatched junction bases: 0. CDR3 length: 13 amino acids. CDR3: CASRGQGAQPQHF. CDR3 DNA: TGTGCCAGCAGGGGACAGGGGGCTCAGCCCCAGCATTTT.

This sequence joins TRBV10-2 and TRBJ2-1, with TRBD2 matching 11 bases. CDR1 is WSHSY and CDR2 is SAAADI in the germline V gene. The ends lost 8 bases at V and 4 bases at J; junction bases unmatched: 4. The CDR3 loop spans 14 amino acids. CDR3 loop: CASSLAGGYNEQFF. The CDR3, as DNA: TGCGCCAGCTCGCTAGCGGGAGGATACAATGAGCAGTTCTTC.

The chain uses TRBV11-3 and TRBJ2-1, with unresolved D. V was pared by 1 base and J by 9 bases, with 7 bases between. This CDR3 comprises 12 residues. Germline CDR1 reads SGHNT; CDR2 reads YENEEA. The CDR3: CASSLGRSEQFF. The CDR3 DNA reads TGTGCCAGCAGCTTAGGGCGGAGTGAGCAGTTCTTC.

The rearrangement joins TRBV27 to TRBJ1-2; TRBD1 matches at 7 bases. Per germline, CDR1 MNHEY and CDR2 SMNVEV (reference sequence). V dropped 4 bases and J dropped 0; count of bases not matched to a gene: 5. The CDR3 spans 15 residues. The CDR3: CASSSGQHANYGYTF. DNA for the CDR3: TGTGCCAGCAGTTCGGGACAGCACGCTAACTATGGCTACACCTTC.

The chain links TRBV7-2 to TRBJ2-7, with 10 bases lining up with TRBD2. CDR1 is SGHTA, CDR2 FQGNSA, per germline. There are 15 residues in the CDR3. Unmatched junction bases numbered 4, after V lost 3 bases and J lost 2 bases. The chain's CDR3 is CASSLSSGSPYEQYF. The CDR3, as DNA: TGTGCCAGCAGCTTGTCTAGCGGGAGTCCCTACGAGCAGTACTTC.

The chain links TRBV6-2 or TRBV6-3 to TRBJ2-2, with a tentative D call TRBD2 (5 bases). The CDR3 length is 16 residues. Germline V gene data show CDR1 as MNHEY and CDR2 as SVGEGT. V lost 3 bases and J 2 bases, leaving 13 bases between the germline ends. CDR3 sequence reads: CASSYWRTANTGELFF. The CDR3 DNA reads TGTGCCAGCAGTTATTGGAGGACTGCCAACACCGGGGAGCTGTTTTTT.

The chain uses TRBV19 and TRBJ1-1; D uncertain. This CDR3 is 13 amino acids long. Germline CDR1 reads LNHDA; CDR2 reads SQIVND (reference sequence). Trimming left V 6 bases short and J 6 bases short, with 14 bases between. The CDR3 protein is CASSRREGPEAFF. The CDR3 coding sequence is TGTGCCAGTAGCCGACGCGAGGGCCCTGAAGCTTTCTTT.

The J gene is TRBJ2-4, the V gene TRBV19, with 10 bases matching TRBD2. V lost 3 bases, J lost 6 bases, and 5 bases stayed unmatched. The germline V gene has CDR1 LNHDA and CDR2 SQIVND (reference sequence). The CDR3 has 15 residues. This chain's CDR3 is CASSMLAGVSNIQYF. DNA of the CDR3: TGTGCCAGTAGTATGCTAGCGGGAGTGTCAAACATTCAGTACTTC.